This is a list of T cell receptor beta chains from one sample in a study of OX40 agonist ivuxolimab in advanced cancers. Clones were sequenced by immunoSEQ multiplex PCR, and TCRdb holds only the in-frame ones, with some missing. The sample contains around 15,000 clones, approximately 86% of which appear only once. The specimen was CD4+ or CD8+ T cells sorted from blood, collected in a trial of the OX40 agonist ivuxolimab. These receptors were taken from an adult with an advanced solid tumor such as melanoma, head and neck, liver or kidney cancer. Each CDR3 is given with its conserved first and last residue. The D gene is left open where the match is weak. Some rows mark clone size as missing; the rest say once, few, many or name a class of expanded clone.

>TRBJ1-2|-|-|TRBV27
TGTGCCAGCAGCCCTGCCCGTTCGCGAGGCTACACCTTC
CASSPARSRGYTF
>TRBJ1-1|TRBD1|-|TRBV2
TGTGCCAGCAGACGGGACAGGGAAGCCACTGAAGCTTTCTTT
CASRRDREATEAFF
>TRBJ2-1|-|-|TRBV9
TGTGCCAGCAGCGAAGGGAGTTACAATGAGCAGTTCTTC
CASSEGSYNEQFF
>TRBJ2-7|TRBD2|-|TRBV27
TGTGCCAGCAGTCCGACCCGCACCGGGACTAGCGGGAGTGGGCAGTACTTC
CASSPTRTGTSGSGQYF
>TRBJ2-6|-|-|TRBV6-1
TGTGCCAGCACTCGGGACCAGGCTGGGGCCAACGTCCTGACTTTC
CASTRDQAGANVLTF
>TRBJ2-6|-|-|TRBV18
TGTGCCAGCTCCCTCAGTCGCGGTGGGGCCAACGTCCTGACTTTC
CASSLSRGGANVLTF
>TRBJ2-7|TRBD2|-|TRBV19
TGTGCCAGTAGTAAATCCGGGACTAGCGGCTCCTACGAGCAGTACTTC
CASSKSGTSGSYEQYF
>TRBJ1-5|TRBD1|-|TRBV7-9
TGTGCCAGCAGCACGGGACAGTATAGCAATCAGCCCCAGCATTTT
CASSTGQYSNQPQHF
>TRBJ2-6|TRBD2|few|TRBV29-1
TGCAGCGTTGGACGGGAGGCTGGCTCTGGGGCCAACGTCCTGACTTTC
CSVGREAGSGANVLTF
>TRBJ1-4|-|-|TRBV28
TGTGCCAGCAGTTTACCGGGGAACGAAAAACTGTTTTTT
CASSLPGNEKLFF
>TRBJ2-7|-|-|TRBV6-1
TGTGCCAGCAGTGAAGGCTCCTACGAGCAGTACTTC
CASSEGSYEQYF
>TRBJ1-5|TRBD1|-|TRBV5-6
TGTGCCAGCAGCCGGACAGGTCCCAATCAGCCCCAGCATTTT
CASSRTGPNQPQHF
>TRBJ2-5|-|-|TRBV10-2
TGCGCCAGCAGTGACCGGTCGGGTTTCGTCCAAGAGACCCAGTACTTC
CASSDRSGFVQETQYF
>TRBJ1-3|TRBD1|-|TRBV7-9
TGTGCCAGCAGACAGGGGGAGACTGGAAACACCATATATTTT
CASRQGETGNTIYF
>TRBJ1-4|TRBD1|-|TRBV5-4
TGTGCCAGCAGCCTGAGACAGGGCTCTAATGAAAAACTGTTTTTT
CASSLRQGSNEKLFF
>TRBJ1-6|TRBD1|-|TRBV7-2
TGTGCCAGCAACCAAGGGGGACAGGGGCGATCACCCCTCCACTTT
CASNQGGQGRSPLHF
>TRBJ2-3|-|-|TRBV5-4
TGTGCCAGCAGCTCCCGGACAGATGGAGATACGCAGTATTTT
CASSSRTDGDTQYF
>TRBJ1-2|TRBD1|once|TRBV27
TGTGCCAGCAGCAGACAGGGGGCGGGTGGCTACACCTTC
CASSRQGAGGYTF
>TRBJ2-1|-|once|TRBV5-5
TGTGCCAGCAGCCCGACGGACCAACTCGGGAGTAATGAGCAGTTCTTC
CASSPTDQLGSNEQFF
>TRBJ2-1|-|-|TRBV7-3
TGTGCCAGCAGCTTAAACGCGGGGGCGTCCTACAATGAGCAGTTCTTC
CASSLNAGASYNEQFF
>TRBJ1-1|-|-|TRBV18
TGTGCCAGCTCACTAAAACTCATAGGGGATTTAGGCACTGAAGCTTTCTTT
CASSLKLIGDLGTEAFF
>TRBJ2-5|TRBD2|-|TRBV28
TGTGCCAGCACCCGGGCGGGAGGGTCCAGGGTGGGTTACTTC
CASTRAGGSRVGYF
>TRBJ1-2|TRBD1|-|TRBV10-3
TGTGCCATCAGTGGCCCTCCTACAGGGGTGGGCTATGGCTACACCTTC
CAISGPPTGVGYGYTF
>TRBJ2-7|-|-|TRBV7-6
TGTGCCAGCAGCTTAGGTGGGGGGCTTCGCGGGGACGAGCAGTACTTC
CASSLGGGLRGDEQYF
>TRBJ2-7|-|few|TRBV28
TGTGCCAGCAGTACCGGGAGCGAGCAGTACTTC
CASSTGSEQYF
>TRBJ2-3|TRBD2|-|TRBV2
TGTGCCAGCACCGAACCCAGCGGGAGGGCAGATACGCAGTATTTT
CASTEPSGRADTQYF
>TRBJ1-1|-|-|TRBV7-2
TGTGCCAGCAGCTCCCAAGGAGGTATGAACACTGAAGCTTTCTTT
CASSSQGGMNTEAFF
>TRBJ1-4|-|-|TRBV30
TGTGCCTGGAGTGTACTTGGGACACCGACTGAAAAACTGTTTTTT
CAWSVLGTPTEKLFF
>TRBJ2-2|-|-|TRBV20-1
TGCAGTGCTAGTAAGGGATTGGAGCTGTTTTTT
CSASKGLELFF
>TRBJ1-1|TRBD1|-|TRBV11-2
TGTGCCAGCAGCCGAGATGGACAGGGAGAAGCTTTCTTT
CASSRDGQGEAFF
>TRBJ2-3|TRBD2|-|TRBV14
TGTGCCAGCAGCCAGATAGCGGGACCCGGTCCACATACGCAGTATTTT
CASSQIAGPGPHTQYF
>TRBJ1-2|TRBD1|-|TRBV30
TGTGCCTGGTCCCCACAGGGGGACGGCTACACCTTC
CAWSPQGDGYTF
>TRBJ1-3|TRBD1|-|TRBV11-2
TGTGCCAGCAGCTTTGCCACAGGGGGATCTGGAAACACCATATATTTT
CASSFATGGSGNTIYF
>TRBJ2-2|-|-|TRBV2
TGTGCCAGCAGGGCTATGGCGGCGAACACCGGGGAGCTGTTTTTT
CASRAMAANTGELFF
>TRBJ1-1|-|-|TRBV7-2
TGTGCCAGCAGCCTCCAAAGAGGGAACACTGAAGCTTTCTTT
CASSLQRGNTEAFF
>TRBJ2-1|-|once|TRBV4-1
TGCGCCAGCAGCCAAGGAGTCGGAACTCTCAATGAGCAGTTCTTC
CASSQGVGTLNEQFF
>TRBJ1-2|-|-|TRBV4-3
TGCGCCAGCAGGGGGTACTATGGCTACACCTTC
CASRGYYGYTF
>TRBJ1-1|-|-|TRBV2
TGTGCCAGCGCGGACACTGAAGCTTTCTTT
CASADTEAFF
>TRBJ2-3|-|-|TRBV19
TGTGCCAGTACTAGTTTCACAGATACGCAGTATTTT
CASTSFTDTQYF
>TRBJ2-3|-|few|TRBV11-1
TGTGCCAGCAGCTTAGGCAGGGTCATCACAGATACGCAGTATTTT
CASSLGRVITDTQYF
>TRBJ2-7|TRBD2|-|TRBV10-2
TGCGCCAGCAGTGCGACCGTAGCGGGAAAAGAGTACGAGCAGTACTTC
CASSATVAGKEYEQYF
>TRBJ2-2|TRBD2|-|TRBV5-1
TGCGCCAGCCGGCTAGCGGGAAACGGGGGCACCGGGGAGCTGTTTTTT
CASRLAGNGGTGELFF
>TRBJ2-7|TRBD1|-|TRBV5-5
TGTGCCAGCAGCTTGTCCGGGACAGGAATTTCCTACGAGCAGTACTTC
CASSLSGTGISYEQYF
>TRBJ2-1|TRBD2|-|TRBV5-5
TGTGCCAGCAGCTTTTCGGCGGGGGACAATGAGCAGTTCTTC
CASSFSAGDNEQFF
>TRBJ2-7|-|few|TRBV28
TGTGCCAGCAGCCTATCAGGCTACGAGCAGTACTTC
CASSLSGYEQYF
>TRBJ1-3|-|-|TRBV7-7
TGTGCCAGCAGCTTACAGAGGGGCCCTGGAAACACCATATATTTT
CASSLQRGPGNTIYF
>TRBJ1-5|TRBD1|once|TRBV11-2
TGTGCCAGCAGCTTAGTTGCAGGGGGCAGTAGCAATCAGCCCCAGCATTTT
CASSLVAGGSSNQPQHF
>TRBJ2-5|-|once|TRBV20-1
TGCAGTGCTAGAGAGGAGGAGACCCAGTACTTC
CSAREEETQYF
>TRBJ2-1|TRBD2|-|TRBV13
TGTGCCAGCAGACGGAGCGGGAGGTCCTACAATGAGCAGTTCTTC
CASRRSGRSYNEQFF
>TRBJ1-5|TRBD1|-|TRBV11-2
TGTGCCAGCAGCTTAGTTGCAGGGGGCGGTAGCAATCAGCCCCAACATTTT
CASSLVAGGGSNQPQHF
>TRBJ2-1|TRBD2|-|TRBV10-3
TGTGCCATCAGTGGACGGCGGGGGACCTACAATGAGCAGTTCTTC
CAISGRRGTYNEQFF
>TRBJ2-6|-|-|TRBV7-9
TGTGCCAGCAGCGCGAACTCTGGGGCCAACGTCCTGACTTTC
CASSANSGANVLTF
>TRBJ2-5|-|-|TRBV9
TGTGCCAGCAGCCGGGACTTACAAGAGACCCAGTACTTC
CASSRDLQETQYF